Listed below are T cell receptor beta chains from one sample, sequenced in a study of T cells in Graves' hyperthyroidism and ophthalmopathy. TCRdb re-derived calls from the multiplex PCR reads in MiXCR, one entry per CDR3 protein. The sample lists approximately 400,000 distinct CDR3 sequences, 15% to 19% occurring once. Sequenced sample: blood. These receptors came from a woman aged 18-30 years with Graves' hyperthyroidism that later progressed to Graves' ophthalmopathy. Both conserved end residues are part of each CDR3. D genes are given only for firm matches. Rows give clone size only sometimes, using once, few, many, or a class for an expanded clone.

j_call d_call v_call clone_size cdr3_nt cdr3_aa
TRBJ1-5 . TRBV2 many TGTGCCAGCAGTGATGGCGGTCTGGGTCAGCCCCAGCATTTT CASSDGGLGQPQHF
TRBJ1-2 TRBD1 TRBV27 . TGTGCCAGTCGGACAGGGGCCTACTATGGCTACACCTTC CASRTGAYYGYTF
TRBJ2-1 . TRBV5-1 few TGCGCCAGCAGCGGGGGGAGCGATAGCTCCTACAATGAGCAGTTCTTC CASSGGSDSSYNEQFF
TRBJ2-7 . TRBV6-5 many TGTGCCAGCAGTTACTCGGGGGGGCACTCCTACGAGCAGTACTTC CASSYSGGHSYEQYF
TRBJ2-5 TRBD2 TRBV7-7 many TGTGCTAGCAGCTTACTAGCGGGAGGGCTGGAGACCCAGTACTTC CASSLLAGGLETQYF
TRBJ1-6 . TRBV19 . TGTGCCAGTCACTCCGGGGCTTCTAATTCACCCCTCCACTTT CASHSGASNSPLHF
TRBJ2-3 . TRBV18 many TGTGCCAGCTCATCCCGACAGGACGCCACAGATACGCAGTATTTT CASSSRQDATDTQYF
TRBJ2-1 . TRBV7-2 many TGTGCCAGCAGCTTAGCGGGGAGTGGATCCTACAATGAGCAGTTCTTC CASSLAGSGSYNEQFF
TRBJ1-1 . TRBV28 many TGTGCCAGTGGACCAGGGTCCCAAGGACACACTGAAGCTTTCTTT CASGPGSQGHTEAFF
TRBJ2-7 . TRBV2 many TGTGCCGGGGCAGGATTGGGATTGGGCGAGCAGTACTTC CAGAGLGLGEQYF
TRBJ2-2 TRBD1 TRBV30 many TGTGCCTGGAGTACCGGGACAGAGACCGGGGAGCTGTTTTTT CAWSTGTETGELFF
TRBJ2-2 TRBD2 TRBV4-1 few TGCGCCAGCAGCCAAGTAGCGGGAGGGCGGATAAACACCGGGGAGCTGTTTTTT CASSQVAGGRINTGELFF
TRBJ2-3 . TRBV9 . TGTGCCAGCAGCGTAGGTCACGGGTCGGCAGATACGCAGTATTTT CASSVGHGSADTQYF
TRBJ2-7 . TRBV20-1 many TGCAGTGCTACTCATCCTATCGGAGGGTCCTACGAGCAGTACTTC CSATHPIGGSYEQYF
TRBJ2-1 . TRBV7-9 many TGTGCCAGCAGCTTAGTCAAAATTATGTCGGATGAGCAGTTCTTC CASSLVKIMSDEQFF
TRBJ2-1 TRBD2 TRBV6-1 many TGTGCCAGCAGCAGAAGCGGGGGACTGGGGAATGAGCAGTTCTTC CASSRSGGLGNEQFF
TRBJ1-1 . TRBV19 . TGTGCCAGTATACGGGGCCGTGAAGCTTTCTTT CASIRGREAFF
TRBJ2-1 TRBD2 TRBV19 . TGTGCCAGTAGTATAATAGCGGGAGGGTTAGGATCCTACAATGAGCAGTTCTTC CASSIIAGGLGSYNEQFF
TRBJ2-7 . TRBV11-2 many TGTGCCAGCAGCTTAGAAGGCGGGGCTTACGAGCAGTACTTC CASSLEGGAYEQYF
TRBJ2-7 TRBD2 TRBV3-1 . TGTGCCAGCAGCCATAAGACTAGCGGTCCCTACGAGCAGTACTTC CASSHKTSGPYEQYF
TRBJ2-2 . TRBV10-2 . TGCGCCACCAGGAGTCAACTCTACACCGGGGAGCTGTTTTTT CATRSQLYTGELFF
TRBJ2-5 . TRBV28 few TGTGCCAGCCTCCGGCGGGGCCCACAAATTCAAGAGACCCAGTACTTC CASLRRGPQIQETQYF
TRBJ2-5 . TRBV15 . TGTGCCACCAGCAGAGGGGGGGAAAAAGAGACCCAGTACTTC CATSRGGEKETQYF
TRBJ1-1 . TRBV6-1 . TGTGCCAGCAGTCCACAGGGTGGTGAAGCTTTCTTT CASSPQGGEAFF
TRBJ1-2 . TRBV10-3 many TGTGCCATCCAAGGGGCAGCTGGCTACACCTTC CAIQGAAGYTF
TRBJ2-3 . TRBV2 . TGTGCCAGCAGTGAATTCGGGGGCACAGATACGCAGTATTTT CASSEFGGTDTQYF
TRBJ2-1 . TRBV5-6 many TGTGCCAGCAGCTTGCTGCGATTGGGATGGGGTGAGCAGTTCTTC CASSLLRLGWGEQFF
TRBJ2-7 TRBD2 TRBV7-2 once TGTGCCAGCAGCTTAGCGAAGGGGCAGCGGGGGAGCTCCTACGAGCAGTACTTC CASSLAKGQRGSSYEQYF
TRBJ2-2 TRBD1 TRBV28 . TGTGCCAGCAGTTTTCTGACAGGGGAGGCCGGGGAGCTGTTTTTT CASSFLTGEAGELFF
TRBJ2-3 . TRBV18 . TGTGCCAGCTCACCTAAAGGGTCCGTCCTAGATCCGCAGTATTTT CASSPKGSVLDPQYF
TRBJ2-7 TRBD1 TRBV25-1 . TGTGCCAGCAGAGACAGGGGCATTGGCGAGCAGTACTTC CASRDRGIGEQYF
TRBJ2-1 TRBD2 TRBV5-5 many TGTGCCAGCACTCTCGGGGAGGGGCGGACGATGGAGCAGTTCTTC CASTLGEGRTMEQFF
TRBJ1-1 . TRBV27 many TGTGCCAGCAGCTACAGGGCGAACACTGAAGCTTTCTTT CASSYRANTEAFF
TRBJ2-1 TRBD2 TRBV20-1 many TGCAGTGCTAGAGATGTGGGACTAGCGGACCCTACCTACAATGAGCAGTTCTTC CSARDVGLADPTYNEQFF
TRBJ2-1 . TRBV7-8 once TGTGCCAGCAGCCAACCCAGAGACCCAGCGGCATCCTACAGTGAGCAGTTCTTC CASSQPRDPAASYSEQFF
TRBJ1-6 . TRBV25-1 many TGTGCCAGCAGTGATTCCGCGGGGAGTGGGTCACCCCTCCACTTT CASSDSAGSGSPLHF
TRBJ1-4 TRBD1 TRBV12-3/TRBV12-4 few TGTGCCAGCAGTTCGACAGGGGATAAACTGTTTTTT CASSSTGDKLFF
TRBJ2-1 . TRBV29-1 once TGCAGCGTTGAAGACCGGGTTGGAAATGAGCAGTTCTTC CSVEDRVGNEQFF
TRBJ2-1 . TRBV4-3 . TGCGCCAGCAGCCAAGTTAGGAGCGGCCATGAGCAGTTCTTC CASSQVRSGHEQFF
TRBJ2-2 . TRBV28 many TGTGCCAGCAGTTTATCCCAGTCCGGGGAGCTGTTTTTT CASSLSQSGELFF
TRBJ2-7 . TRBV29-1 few TGCAGCGTTGAAGACCCCCCAGGGGGGTACGAGCAGTACTTC CSVEDPPGGYEQYF
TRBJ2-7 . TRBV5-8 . TGTGCCAGCAGCTACAGACTTAGCGGTTACTACGAGCAGTACTTC CASSYRLSGYYEQYF
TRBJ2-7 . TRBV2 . TGTGCCAGCAGGGACATTAAGTACGAGCAGTACTTC CASRDIKYEQYF
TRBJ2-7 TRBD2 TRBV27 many TGTGCCAGCAGTCCCGGGACTAGCGCCTCCCAGCAGTACTTC CASSPGTSASQQYF
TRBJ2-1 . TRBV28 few TGTGCCAGCAGTTTGGGGGGGCTAGCGGTTGCCTCCTACAATGAGCAGTTCTTC CASSLGGLAVASYNEQFF
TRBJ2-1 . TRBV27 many TGTGCCAGCTCAAAGGTCGGAAATGAGCAGTTCTTC CASSKVGNEQFF
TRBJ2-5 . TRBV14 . TGTGCCAGCAGCCAACAGCCTATAGAGACCCAGTACTTC CASSQQPIETQYF
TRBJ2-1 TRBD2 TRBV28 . TGTGCCAGCAGTTTATGGGCTAGCGGGGGACACAATGAGCAGTTCTTC CASSLWASGGHNEQFF
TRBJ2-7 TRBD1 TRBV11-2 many TGTGCCAGCAGCTTCGTCGGCAGGGGGCCCTACGAGCAGTACTTC CASSFVGRGPYEQYF
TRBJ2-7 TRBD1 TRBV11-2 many TGTGCCAGCAGCTTAGCACCGGCAGGGGGCAAATACGAGCAGTACTTC CASSLAPAGGKYEQYF
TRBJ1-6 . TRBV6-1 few TGTGCCAGCAGCGGGACACCCTATAATTCACCCCTCCACTTT CASSGTPYNSPLHF